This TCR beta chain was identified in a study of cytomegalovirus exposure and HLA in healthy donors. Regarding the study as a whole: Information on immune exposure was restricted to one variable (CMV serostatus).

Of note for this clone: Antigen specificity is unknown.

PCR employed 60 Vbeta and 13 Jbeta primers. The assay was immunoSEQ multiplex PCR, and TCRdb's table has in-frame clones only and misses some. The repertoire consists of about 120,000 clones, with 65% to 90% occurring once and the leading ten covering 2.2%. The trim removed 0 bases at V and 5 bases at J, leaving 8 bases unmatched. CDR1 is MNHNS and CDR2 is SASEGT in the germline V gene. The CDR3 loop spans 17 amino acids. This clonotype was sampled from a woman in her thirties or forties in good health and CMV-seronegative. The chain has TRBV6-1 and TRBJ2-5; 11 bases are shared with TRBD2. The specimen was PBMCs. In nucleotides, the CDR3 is TGTGCCAGCAGTGAAGCTAGCGGGGGGGCCTACGTGGAGACCCAGTACTTC. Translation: CASSEASGGAYVETQYF.